These 27 T cell receptor beta chains were sequenced from one sample in a study of blood T cell repertoires in COVID-19. The data were produced by immunoSEQ multiplex PCR, yet TCRdb's version contains in-frame clones alone and is incomplete. The table has roughly 320,000 clones, under 90% seen once. Sequencing was done on a sample of PBMCs or T cells enriched from blood (not recorded which). These receptors originate from a man in his thirties or forties who had recovered from COVID-19.

This sequence joins TRBV3-1 (or the pseudogene TRBV3-2) and TRBJ2-5; D may be TRBD1 (5 bases). CDR1 is LGHDT and CDR2 is YNNKEL in the germline V gene (reference sequence). The V end lost 3 bases, the J end lost 1 base, and 12 bases lay between the germline ends. The CDR3 loop spans 15 amino acids. The CDR3 sequence is CASSQLRVVQETQYF. CDR3 DNA sequence: TGTGCCAGCAGCCAGCTCAGGGTTGTCCAAGAGACCCAGTACTTC.

The rearrangement uses TRBV4-1 and TRBJ2-2; possibly TRBD2 for D (5 bases). V shed 3 bases and J shed 7 bases, with 15 bases lying between them. The CDR3 runs to 15 residues. The germline gives CDR1 MGHRA, CDR2 YSYEKL. This CDR3 is CASSHAEGSFGELFF. The CDR3, as DNA: TGCGCCAGCAGCCACGCTGAGGGAAGTTTCGGGGAGCTGTTTTTT.

The rearrangement joins TRBV24-1 to TRBJ1-2; 7 positions match TRBD1. The ends lost 7 bases at V and 2 bases at J; junction bases unmatched: 9. The germline CDR1 and CDR2 sequences are KGHDR and SFDVKD. CDR3 length equals 15 residues. The CDR3 spells CATSQGDRTNYGYTF. The CDR3 DNA follows: TGTGCCACCAGCCAGGGGGACAGAACAAACTATGGCTACACCTTC.

There are a few counts of this clone. V gene TRBV2 combines with J gene TRBJ2-7; possible D gene TRBD2, 6 bases. The CDR3 consists of 16 residues. Looked up from germline, CDR1 is SNHLY and CDR2 is FYNNEI. Trimming took off 2 bases at V and 6 bases at J, with 20 bases between the two ends. Here the CDR3 reads CASSETKGPMRGEQYF. DNA for the CDR3: TGTGCCAGCAGTGAAACAAAGGGCCCAATGCGGGGCGAGCAGTACTTC.

This chain connects TRBV3-1 (or the pseudogene TRBV3-2) to TRBJ1-2; 11 bases line up with TRBD1. CDR3 length: 16 amino acids. Germline V gene sequence: CDR1 LGHDT, CDR2 YNNKEL (reference sequence). V lost 0 bases, J lost 4 bases, and 4 bases stayed unmatched. The CDR3 region is CASSQDGGTGGYGYTF. Written as DNA, the CDR3 is TGTGCCAGCAGCCAAGATGGCGGGACAGGGGGCTATGGCTACACCTTC.

V and J are TRBV27 and TRBJ1-1, with TRBD1 as a possible D gene (6 bases). From germline, CDR1 is MNHEY and CDR2 SMNVEV (reference sequence). V was pared by 4 bases and J by 11 bases, with 20 bases between. The CDR3 spans 14 residues. The CDR3 sequence is CASSSAGVPTGAFF. The CDR3 DNA sequence: TGTGCCAGCAGTTCTGCAGGGGTCCCCACAGGGGCTTTCTTT.

The CDR3 DNA sequence: TGCGCCAGCAGCCTCCGAGGGACAGTAGACACCGGGGAGCTGTTTTTT. It encodes CASSLRGTVDTGELFF. The genes are TRBV4-1 and TRBJ2-2; 7 nucleotides agree with TRBD1. Germline V gives CDR1 MGHRA, CDR2 YSYEKL. The CDR3 loop spans 16 amino acids. J was trimmed by 3 bases and V by 4 bases; bases with no gene match: 8.

This clone appeared once. The rearrangement joins TRBV4-2 to TRBJ2-1, with D perhaps TRBD2 (6 bases). In germline, CDR1 is LGHNA, CDR2 YNFKEQ. The CDR3 is made up of 18 amino acids. V shed 5 bases and J shed 0 bases, with 20 bases lying between them. Here the CDR3 DNA reads TGTGCCAGCAGCTCCACCCGACTTCGCGGGACCTCCTACAATGAGCAGTTCTTC. Amino acids: CASSSTRLRGTSYNEQFF.

The chain uses TRBV2 and TRBJ1-5; D gene unclear. The germline V and J ends were trimmed by 9 bases and 0 bases, with 9 bases remaining between them. Per the germline V gene, CDR1 is SNHLY and CDR2 is FYNNEI. The CDR3 length is 13 residues. CDR3 residues: CASVGPSNQPQHF. For the CDR3, the DNA is TGTGCCAGTGTTGGGCCTAGCAATCAGCCCCAGCATTTT.

The chain links TRBV27 to TRBJ2-7; D might be TRBD2 (7 bases). V gave up 1 base and J gave up 1 base, with 11 bases separating them. Germline lookup yields CDR1 MNHEY and CDR2 SMNVEV (reference sequence). CDR3 length equals 15 residues. CDR3 nucleotide sequence: TGTGCCAGCAGTTTATTGGGAGGGGGGTCCTACGAGCAGTACTTC. This codes for CASSLLGGGSYEQYF.

The gene calls are TRBV5-1 and TRBJ2-2; 13 bases fit TRBD2. J lost 5 bases, V lost 3 bases, and 19 bases had no gene match. In germline, CDR1 is SGHRS, CDR2 YFSETQ. CDR3 length: 21 amino acids. CDR3 loop: CASSSGRPLTSGRAGTGELFF. Written as DNA, the CDR3 is TGCGCCAGCAGCTCGGGCAGGCCACTTACTAGCGGGAGGGCCGGTACCGGGGAGCTGTTTTTT.

This chain connects TRBV12-5 to TRBJ1-2; no reliable D call. CDR3 length: 15 amino acids. Trimming took 1 base from V and 1 from J, leaving 10 bases between them. CDR1 and CDR2 from the germline V gene are LGHNT and FRNRAP. The DNA of the CDR3 is TGTGCTAGTGGTTTGGGCGGATTGATTAACTATGGCTACACCTTC. Amino acid sequence: CASGLGGLINYGYTF.

J is TRBJ1-4 and V is TRBV5-1, with TRBD1 matching 9 bases. Germline lookup yields CDR1 SGHRS and CDR2 YFSETQ. The CDR3 length is 16 residues. V dropped 0 bases and J dropped 7; count of bases not matched to a gene: 7. The CDR3 sequence is CASSLAPTGGSEKLFF. DNA of the CDR3: TGCGCCAGCAGCTTGGCCCCGACAGGGGGTAGTGAAAAACTGTTTTTT.

The chain couples TRBV30 to TRBJ1-1; maybe TRBD1 (6 bases). The V end lost 3 bases, the J end lost 4 bases, and 9 bases lay between the germline ends. Germline V lookup: CDR1 GTSNPN, CDR2 SVGIG (reference sequence). The CDR3 contains 12 residues. Here the CDR3 DNA reads TGTGCCTGGAGGGTAGGGGGCACTGAAGCTTTCTTT. Residues: CAWRVGGTEAFF.

J is TRBJ2-2 and V is TRBV5-1, with 10 bases fitting TRBD2. J gave up 6 bases and V 3 bases, and 8 bases lay outside the gene matches. CDR1 and CDR2 (germline): SGHRS, YFSETQ. CDR3 length: 16 residues. The CDR3 DNA is TGCGCCAGCAGCTATAGAAGCGGGGGGGCCGCCGGGGAGCTGTTTTTT. It translates to CASSYRSGGAAGELFF.

This clone was seen only once. This sequence joins TRBV11-2 and TRBJ2-3; possibly TRBD2 for D (5 bases). V dropped 7 bases and J dropped 1 base, with 15 bases sitting between them. Germline V lookup: CDR1 SGHAT, CDR2 FQNNGV. This CDR3 spans 15 amino acids. This CDR3 is CASTFGLMGTDTQYF. The CDR3 region has the DNA TGTGCCAGCACCTTTGGACTTATGGGCACAGATACGCAGTATTTT. Combining the CDR3 with reference TRBV11-2 and TRBJ2-3 gives the whole variable domain EAGVAQSPRYKIIEKRQSVAFWCNPISGHATLYWYQQILGQGPKLLIQFQNNGVVDDSQLPKDRFSAERLKGVDSTLKIQPAKLEDSAVYLCASTFGLMGTDTQYFGPGTRLTVL.

This clone was detected once. The chain combines TRBV11-2 with TRBJ2-7; tentative D call: TRBD1 (5 bases). With 0 bases removed from V and 5 bases from J, the gap between germline ends came to 20 bases. In germline, CDR1 is SGHAT, CDR2 FQNNGV. This CDR3 comprises 17 residues. CDR3 protein: CASSLDTDSLGMDEQYF. DNA of the CDR3: TGTGCCAGCAGCTTAGATACCGACAGCTTGGGCATGGACGAGCAGTACTTC.

This clone has more than one count but fewer than ten. The chain recombines TRBV9 with TRBJ2-2, with 10 nucleotides matching TRBD2. The CDR3 runs 16 residues. Per the germline V gene, CDR1 is SGDLS and CDR2 is YYNGEE. V lost 1 base and J lost 8; bases outside the gene matches: 8. This CDR3 reads CASSVPPSGSPGELFF. The CDR3 coding sequence is TGTGCCAGCAGCGTACCCCCTAGCGGGAGCCCGGGGGAGCTGTTTTTT.

V and J are TRBV28 and TRBJ1-2; D gene uncertain. The length of the CDR3 is 14 residues. The germline V and J ends were trimmed by 1 base and 3 bases, with 9 bases remaining between them. Looked up from germline, CDR1 is MDHEN and CDR2 is SYDVKM. DNA for the CDR3: TGTGCCAGCAGTTTATTTGAGGGCGACTATGGCTACACCTTC. It yields the protein CASSLFEGDYGYTF.

J is TRBJ1-6 and V is TRBV6-5; 9 nucleotides match TRBD1. J was trimmed by 7 bases and V by 7 bases; bases with no gene match: 8. The CDR3 extends over 15 amino acids. Germline assignment: CDR1 MNHEY and CDR2 SVGAGI. This chain's CDR3 is CASIGDRATNSPLHF. The CDR3 coding sequence is TGTGCCAGCATCGGGGACAGGGCCACCAATTCACCCCTCCACTTT.

J is TRBJ2-7 and V is TRBV3-1 (or the pseudogene TRBV3-2), with a possible D match to TRBD2 (5 bases). The length of the CDR3 is 11 residues. The V gene lost 4 bases and the J gene lost 7 bases, with 8 bases spanning the gap. From germline, CDR1 is LGHDT and CDR2 YNNKEL (reference sequence). CDR3 in amino acids: CASSRTREQYF. CDR3 nucleotide sequence: TGTGCCAGCAGCCGGACTCGGGAGCAGTACTTC.

The CDR3 protein is CASSDAGTGFTGELFF. The CDR3 coding sequence is TGTGCCAGCAGTGATGCCGGGACAGGGTTCACCGGGGAGCTGTTTTTT. J is TRBJ2-2 and V is TRBV25-1; 9 positions agree with TRBD1. The length of the CDR3 is 16 residues. The V and J ends lost 3 bases and 4 bases, in that order; junction bases with no gene match: 6. Germline V gives CDR1 MGHDK, CDR2 SYGVNS. Using reference TRBV25-1 and TRBJ2-2 for the parts outside the CDR3, the full variable domain is EADIYQTPRYLVIGTGKKITLECSQTMGHDKMYWYQQDPGMELHLIHYSYGVNSTEKGDLSSESTVSRIRTEHFPLTLESARPSHTSQYLCASSDAGTGFTGELFFGEGSRLTVL.

J is TRBJ1-1 and V is TRBV7-9; 7 bases match TRBD1. Germline CDR1 and CDR2: SEHNR and FQNEAQ (reference sequence). Unmatched junction bases numbered 13, after V lost 5 bases and J lost 10 bases. The CDR3 length is 14 residues. CDR3 DNA: TGTGCCAGCAGCCCGACAGGGACCGCGGATGGAGCTTTCTTT. Amino acids: CASSPTGTADGAFF.

V is TRBV2 and J is TRBJ2-3, with D uncertain. V shed 4 bases and J shed 0 bases, with 8 bases lying between them. This CDR3 has 14 amino acids. Germline CDR1 and CDR2: SNHLY and FYNNEI. In nucleotides, the CDR3 is TGTGCCAGCAGTGGGGCGTCCAGCACAGATACGCAGTATTTT. This translates into CASSGASSTDTQYF.

The rearrangement links TRBV6-5 to TRBJ1-4; no reliable D call. V was trimmed by 2 bases and J by 8 bases, leaving 3 bases between them. CDR3 size: 11 residues. Germline V lookup: CDR1 MNHEY, CDR2 SVGAGI. In nucleotides, the CDR3 is TGTGCCAGCAGTTACGGCGAAAAACTGTTTTTT. This encodes CASSYGEKLFF.

The CDR3 DNA is TGTGCCAGCAGCTTAGGCGGGAGGTACTACAATGAGCAGTTCTTC. Its protein product is CASSLGGRYYNEQFF. The J gene is TRBJ2-1, the V gene TRBV7-8; 8 positions agree with TRBD2. Germline assignment: CDR1 SGHVS and CDR2 FQNEAQ. J was trimmed by 3 bases and V by 1 base; bases with no gene match: 2. The CDR3 consists of 15 residues.

The V gene is TRBV7-2, the J gene TRBJ1-3; the match to TRBD1 covers 7 bases. This CDR3 contains 14 residues. J gave up 0 bases and V 4 bases, and 0 bases lay outside the gene matches. Germline CDR1 is SGHTA and CDR2 is FQGNSA. The CDR3, as DNA: TGTGCCAGCAGCTGGGACAGCTCTGGAAACACCATATATTTT. Amino acids: CASSWDSSGNTIYF.